This section outlines one TCR beta chain sequence together with its context. Its antigen is currently unknown. Different DNA sequences within this sample yield the same CDR3. The naive CD8 subset, CD45RO-negative cells positively selected for CCR7, excluded terminally differentiated effector memory CD45RA+ cells. Clones were read by immunoSEQ multiplex PCR, and TCRdb kept only the in-frame ones, dropping some. Of hundreds of thousands of clones in the sample, about 90% are singletons; the top ten hold about a quarter. These data are taken from a study of shared clonotypes between healthy human individuals. General study findings and limits: The four-donor shared clonotypes exceeded non-shared clonotypes in generation probability, with non-shared ones scoring lower. The represented genetic and exposure-history diversity was limited by the small number of donors. Even with large depth, rarefaction showed that sorted-subset sequencing was incomplete.

The receptor comes from a man aged 30 to 39 in good health. What was sequenced was naive CD8+ T cells sorted from blood.

The CDR3: CASSYWQGQETQYF. In DNA, the CDR3 is TGTGCCAGCAGTTATTGGCAAGGGCAAGAGACCCAGTACTTC. The chain recombines TRBV6-5 with TRBJ2-5; D is unclear. The CDR3 runs to 14 residues. V shed 3 bases and J shed 2 bases, with 10 bases lying between them. Germline V gives CDR1 MNHEY, CDR2 SVGAGI.